This passage covers 22 T cell receptor beta chains from one sample sequenced in a study of shared clonotypes between healthy human individuals. The assay was immunoSEQ multiplex PCR, and TCRdb's table has in-frame clones only and misses some. This sample yields millions of clones, of which more than 90% are seen a single time; over 0.12% belongs to the top ten. The sample consisted of naive CD4+ T cells sorted from blood. As for subset: CD45RA+ positively selected. The receptor source for this set is a man younger than 35 in good health.

V and J are TRBV10-2 and TRBJ2-7; the D gene is possibly TRBD2 (6 bases). The CDR3 consists of 13 residues. The germline CDR1 and CDR2 sequences are WSHSY and SAAADI. V lost 6 bases, J lost 4 bases, and 13 bases lay in between. The DNA for the CDR3 is TGCGCCAGCAGCAACGCGGGACCGTACGAGCAGTACTTC. This sequence encodes CASSNAGPYEQYF.

This chain connects TRBV18 to TRBJ2-5; D remains ambiguous. The CDR3 length is 16 residues. V shed 4 bases and J shed 2 bases, with 17 bases lying between them. In germline, CDR1 is KGHSH, CDR2 LQKENI. The chain's CDR3 is CASSLTTSRAQETQYF. The CDR3 coding sequence is TGTGCCAGCTCACTAACAACATCAAGGGCTCAAGAGACCCAGTACTTC.

This clone was observed a single time. This chain connects TRBV5-4 to TRBJ1-2; 7 nucleotides agree with TRBD1. Germline CDR1 SGHNT, CDR2 YYREEE (reference sequence). V gave up 5 bases and J gave up 8 bases; unmatched junction bases: 9. The CDR3 loop spans 13 amino acids. The CDR3 bases are TGTGCCAGCAGACAAGACAGGGCTGAAGGCTACACCTTC. It translates to CASRQDRAEGYTF.

Turning to this clone: Other nucleotide sequences from this sample produce the same CDR3. This chain links TRBV27 with TRBJ2-3; D remains unclear. V lost 7 bases and J lost 1, with 9 bases in between. From germline, CDR1 is MNHEY and CDR2 SMNVEV (reference sequence). This CDR3 is built from 13 residues. CDR3 protein: CASTLAGTDTQYF. The CDR3 region has the DNA TGTGCCAGCACGTTGGCAGGCACAGATACGCAGTATTTT.

J is TRBJ2-1 and V is TRBV7-9; D is undetermined. The V gene's germline CDR1 is SEHNR and CDR2 FQNEAQ (reference sequence). The CDR3 loop spans 13 amino acids. Trimming removed 3 bases at V and 6 bases at J, with 9 bases between. The CDR3 sequence: CASSLANSNEQFF. The CDR3 DNA sequence: TGTGCCAGCAGCTTGGCCAACAGCAATGAGCAGTTCTTC.

The chain is built from TRBV20-1 and TRBJ1-2; D is undetermined. Germline lookup yields CDR1 DFQATT and CDR2 SNEGSKA (reference sequence). V lost 8 bases and J 5 bases, leaving 3 bases between the germline ends. This CDR3 is built from 8 residues. The CDR3 bases are TGCAGTCCTTATGGCTACACCTTC. Residues: CSPYGYTF.

The chain uses TRBV7-2 and TRBJ2-5; 11 bases align to TRBD2. The CDR3 length is 15 residues. CDR1 and CDR2 (germline): SGHTA, FQGNSA. J gave up 5 bases and V 5 bases, and 7 bases lay outside the gene matches. CDR3: CASSLSGGAGETQYF. DNA for the CDR3: TGTGCCAGCAGCCTTAGCGGGGGGGCCGGGGAGACCCAGTACTTC.

Comments on this clone: The same CDR3 also results from other DNA sequences found in this sample. This rearrangement joins TRBV2 to TRBJ2-3; TRBD2 aligns across 8 bases. V lost 11 bases, J lost 1 base, and 5 bases stayed unmatched. The CDR3 is 13 residues long. Germline lookup yields CDR1 SNHLY and CDR2 FYNNEI. This CDR3 reads CASSGQGTDTQYF. CDR3 nucleotide sequence: TGTGCCTCTAGCGGGCAAGGCACAGATACGCAGTATTTT.

Remarks on this clone: Compared with germline, one end of the junction differs, possibly owing to a read error. The rearrangement joins TRBV6-5 to TRBJ2-7; 12 bases are shared with TRBD2. The V gene's germline CDR1 is MNHEY and CDR2 SVGAGI. The CDR3 runs to 13 residues. The CDR3 reads CASSLTSGRKYNF. CDR3 coding DNA: TGTGCCAGCAGTCTAACTAGCGGGAGGAAGTACAACTTC.

CDR3 loop: CASSQDPGVTNYGYTF. CDR3 coding DNA: TGCGCCAGCAGCCAAGATCCGGGGGTAACTAACTATGGCTACACCTTC. V gene TRBV4-3 combines with J gene TRBJ1-2; TRBD1 is a possible D gene (5 bases). With 0 bases removed from V and 0 bases from J, the gap between germline ends came to 11 bases. CDR1 is LGHNA and CDR2 is YSLEER in the germline V gene. This CDR3 is built from 16 residues.

As regards this clone: This clone may be a read error of a much larger clone one base away. This sample also contains other DNA sequences that code for the same CDR3. This chain joins TRBV5-5 and TRBJ1-1; D is unresolved. This CDR3 is built from 13 residues. Germline values: CDR1 SGHKS, CDR2 YYEKEE (reference sequence). V was clipped by 0 bases and J by 1 base, with 4 bases between them. CDR3 loop: CASSLEGNTEAFF. The CDR3 bases are TGTGCCAGCAGCTTGGAAGGGAACACTGAAGCTTTCTTT. The full variable domain, its missing parts supplied by reference TRBV5-5 and TRBJ1-1, is DAGVTQSPTHLIKTRGQQVTLRCSPISGHKSVSWYQQVLGQGPQFIFQYYEKEERGRGNFPDRFSARQFPNYSSELNVNALLLGDSALYLCASSLEGNTEAFFGQGTRLTVV.

The sample holds one count of this clone. For the CDR3, the DNA is TGCGCCAGCAGTGAATTTCGGGGGGCTCTTCCCCTTGGCAATGAGCAGTTCTTC. This codes for CASSEFRGALPLGNEQFF. The gene calls are TRBV10-1 and TRBJ2-1; maybe TRBD2 (7 bases). This CDR3 has 18 residues. Germline V gene lookup returns CDR1 WNHNN and CDR2 SYGVQD (reference sequence). Trimming left V 3 bases short and J 6 bases short, with 24 bases between.

The rearrangement joins TRBV5-4 to TRBJ2-7; D ambiguous. The CDR3 is 13 amino acids. Germline loops: CDR1 SGHNT, CDR2 YYREEE (reference sequence). V shed 2 bases and J shed 3 bases, with 9 bases lying between them. CDR3 residues: CASSLRPGYEQYF. DNA of the CDR3: TGTGCCAGCAGCTTAAGGCCAGGCTACGAGCAGTACTTC.

The V gene is TRBV4-2, the J gene TRBJ2-1, with TRBD1 as a possible D gene (5 bases). CDR1 and CDR2 from the germline V gene are LGHNA and YNFKEQ. Trimming pared 0 bases from V and 13 bases from J, leaving 10 bases between. CDR3 length equals 12 residues. For the CDR3, the DNA is TGTGCCAGCAGCCAAGAGGCGTGGGGCCAGTTCTTC. Encoded protein: CASSQEAWGQFF.

The gene calls are TRBV7-2 and TRBJ1-5, with D tentatively TRBD1 (5 bases). Between the trimmed V and J ends, which lost 5 bases and 1 base, there was a span of 12 bases. The CDR3 length is 15 residues. Per the germline V gene, CDR1 is SGHTA and CDR2 is FQGNSA. In nucleotides, the CDR3 is TGTGCCAGCAGCGTATGGACATTGAGCAATCAGCCCCAGCATTTT. This gives the protein CASSVWTLSNQPQHF.

The gene calls are TRBV13 and TRBJ2-2, with 10 bases matching TRBD2. Trimming at V came to 0 bases and at J to 4 bases, leaving 8 bases not matched to a gene. There are 18 residues in the CDR3. Germline assignment: CDR1 PRHDT and CDR2 FYEKMQ (reference sequence). CDR3 nucleotide sequence: TGTGCCAGCAGCTTAGGCTGGACTAGCGGCAGGGGCACCGGGGAGCTGTTTTTT. Translating gives CASSLGWTSGRGTGELFF.

The chain employs TRBV29-1 and TRBJ2-3; D ambiguous. Between the trimmed V and J ends, which lost 4 bases and 4 bases, there was a span of 12 bases. The CDR3 contains 13 residues. Germline values: CDR1 SQVTM, CDR2 ANQGSEA. CDR3 loop: CSVAKGTPDTQYF. The CDR3, as DNA: TGCAGCGTTGCAAAAGGAACCCCAGATACGCAGTATTTT.

This chain joins TRBV10-3 and TRBJ1-1; TRBD1 might be the D (5 bases). V lost 6 bases and J 3 bases, leaving 14 bases between the germline ends. The CDR3 is 14 amino acids. From germline, CDR1 is ENHRY and CDR2 SYGVKD. In DNA, the CDR3 is TGTGCCATCAGCGGCACGCCAGGGCACACTGAAGCTTTCTTT. Its translation is CAISGTPGHTEAFF.

This rearrangement joins TRBV6-5 to TRBJ1-3; no firm D call. This CDR3 region has 15 residues. V was cut by 4 bases and J by 0 bases, with 10 bases left in between. CDR1 MNHEY and CDR2 SVGAGI come from the germline V gene. The CDR3 spells CASSSGLASGNTIYF. The DNA for the CDR3 is TGTGCCAGCAGTTCCGGTCTGGCCTCTGGAAACACCATATATTTT.

The chain employs TRBV2 and TRBJ2-7; TRBD1 is a possible D gene (5 bases). Germline V gives CDR1 SNHLY, CDR2 FYNNEI. Between the trimmed V and J ends, which lost 6 bases and 1 base, there was a span of 10 bases. The CDR3 has 13 amino acids. CDR3 DNA sequence: TGTGCCAGCAGCCAGACAGATTCCTACGAGCAGTACTTC. Its protein is CASSQTDSYEQYF.

This clone was observed once. This chain links TRBV4-3 with TRBJ1-4, with 8 bases fitting TRBD1. The V segment lost 0 bases and the J segment 7 bases; nucleotides outside the gene matches: 7. This CDR3 contains 16 residues. Per germline, CDR1 LGHNA and CDR2 YSLEER. The CDR3, as DNA: TGCGCCAGCAGCCAAGATCACAGGGGGTTTAGTGAAAAACTGTTTTTT. Its protein product is CASSQDHRGFSEKLFF.

This rearrangement joins TRBV10-1 to TRBJ2-1; 10 bases map to TRBD2. The germline V gene has CDR1 WNHNN and CDR2 SYGVQD (reference sequence). CDR3 size: 17 residues. After removal of 3 bases from V and 0 bases from J, the junction contained 5 bases not matched to a gene. The CDR3 DNA follows: TGCGCCAGCAGTGATCTAGCGGGGGCCAACTCCTACAATGAGCAGTTCTTC. This codes for CASSDLAGANSYNEQFF.